The 22 T cell receptor beta chains presented below share a single source sample, sequenced in a study of Graves' ophthalmopathy and Graves' hyperthyroidism. RNA transcripts yielded amplified TCR beta CDR3 regions. An opening RT-PCR round employed HTBI primers and preceded a second-round multiplex PCR. TCRdb reanalysed the multiplex PCR reads using MiXCR and keeps one entry per CDR3 protein. The sample holds around 1,200,000 distinct CDR3 sequences; 35% to 45% are singletons and the top ten take 11%. Sequenced input: peripheral blood or thyroid tissue (not recorded which). These receptors came from an adult man with Graves' hyperthyroidism.

In its sample, this clonotype was seen many times. The rearrangement links TRBV5-8 to TRBJ1-1, with D maybe TRBD1 (6 bases). Germline V gene lookup returns CDR1 SGHTS and CDR2 YDEGEE. With 0 bases removed from V and 3 bases from J, the gap between germline ends came to 9 bases. This CDR3 spans 14 amino acids. In DNA form, the CDR3 reads TGTGCCAGCAGCTTGGACAGGGTCTACACTGAAGCTTTCTTT. The encoded protein is CASSLDRVYTEAFF.

The chain combines TRBV9 with TRBJ2-5; TRBD1 matches 10 bases. CDR3 length: 17 residues. The V gene's germline CDR1 is SGDLS and CDR2 YYNGEE. With 7 bases clipped from V and 4 bases from J, the junction kept 16 bases outside the gene matches. CDR3 in amino acids: CASSTPGQGFARETQYF. CDR3 in DNA: TGTGCCAGCTCAACTCCGGGACAGGGGTTTGCGAGAGAGACCCAGTACTTC.

The chain uses TRBV12-3 or TRBV12-4 and TRBJ2-5; the D is unclear. Judging by the DNA end, TRBJ2-7 fits better; the J call may be wrong. This CDR3 has 13 amino acids. The CDR3 loop is CASSYQDGYEQYF. CDR3 nucleotides: TGTGCCAGCAGTTATCAGGACGGGTACGAGCAGTACTTC.

This clonotype was found a few times. The chain uses TRBV29-1 and TRBJ1-1; tentative D call: TRBD1 (6 bases). The length of the CDR3 is 11 residues. Germline V gives CDR1 SQVTM, CDR2 ANQGSEA. Deletions cut 5 bases from V and 7 bases from J, with 11 bases between. The CDR3: CSVSHRVEAFF. The CDR3 region has the DNA TGCAGCGTTAGCCACAGGGTTGAAGCTTTCTTT.

The chain has TRBV6-6 and TRBJ2-7, with D perhaps matching TRBD2 (6 bases). V lost 8 bases, J lost 3 bases, and 14 bases lay in between. CDR1 is MNHNY, CDR2 SVGAGI, per germline (reference sequence). This CDR3 is built from 13 residues. In DNA form, the CDR3 reads TGTGCCAGCCGTTTTGACGGGGGCTACGAGCAGTACTTC. Protein sequence: CASRFDGGYEQYF.

The chain combines TRBV5-5 with TRBJ2-5; D uncertain. Germline CDR1 and CDR2: SGHKS and YYEKEE (reference sequence). Trimming removed 2 bases at V and 12 bases at J, with 11 bases between. The CDR3 has 11 amino acids. The CDR3 DNA is TGTGCCAGCAGCTTACGACTGCACAAGTACTTC. Encoded protein: CASSLRLHKYF.

This chain joins TRBV10-3 and TRBJ1-1; D possibly corresponds to TRBD1 (6 bases). Germline values: CDR1 ENHRY, CDR2 SYGVKD. The CDR3 has 14 residues. The V end lost 2 bases, the J end lost 1 base, and 8 bases lay between the germline ends. CDR3 in DNA: TGTGCCATCAGTGAGCCGACAGGGAACACTGAAGCTTTCTTT. Amino acid sequence: CAISEPTGNTEAFF.

CDR3 bases: TGTGCCAGTAGTACGCTCCAGGGGGCAGCCATCAACGAGCAGTACTTC. Its translation is CASSTLQGAAINEQYF. The V and J genes are TRBV19 and TRBJ2-7, with 8 bases aligning to TRBD1. Germline loops: CDR1 LNHDA, CDR2 SQIVND (reference sequence). The CDR3 consists of 16 residues. After removal of 4 bases from V and 5 bases from J, the junction contained 13 bases not matched to a gene.

CDR3 coding DNA: TGTGCCAGCAGACAAGACCTTACTGTTGAGCAGTACTTC. Amino acids: CASRQDLTVEQYF. The chain recombines TRBV10-3 with TRBJ2-7, with no clear D. Germline CDR1 reads ENHRY; CDR2 reads SYGVKD. The CDR3 has 13 amino acids. V lost 10 bases and J lost 7, with 20 bases in between.

This clonotype was seen ten or more times. The chain combines TRBV7-6 with TRBJ2-2, with a weak D call TRBD1 (6 bases). Trimming left V 5 bases short and J 1 base short, with 14 bases between. Germline V gives CDR1 SGHVS, CDR2 FNYEAQ. This CDR3 is 16 amino acids long. CDR3 in amino acids: CASSPRQGKNTGELFF. CDR3 sequence (DNA): TGTGCCAGCAGCCCCCGGCAGGGGAAGAACACCGGGGAGCTGTTTTTT.

The rearrangement uses TRBV25-1 and TRBJ2-7; D perhaps matches TRBD1 (6 bases). Trimming stripped 10 bases from V and 4 bases from J, with 17 bases between. CDR1 MGHDK and CDR2 SYGVNS come from the germline V gene. This CDR3 spans 13 amino acids. The CDR3 nucleotides read TGTGCCATCTCAAGACAGGCCCTTTACGAGCAGTACTTC. Its protein is CAISRQALYEQYF.

This clonotype was seen once. The chain links TRBV19 to TRBJ2-5; TRBD2 might be the D (6 bases). This CDR3 contains 14 residues. The ends were cut back, 8 bases at V and 2 bases at J, with 15 bases in the middle. Germline V gene sequence: CDR1 LNHDA, CDR2 SQIVND (reference sequence). In DNA, the CDR3 is TGTGCCAGTGGAGCGGGTGGAAAGCAAGAGACCCAGTACTTC. Protein product: CASGAGGKQETQYF.

The chain has TRBV15 and TRBJ2-6; D remains unclear. This CDR3 comprises 14 residues. CDR1 and CDR2 from the germline V gene are LNHNV and YYDKDF (reference sequence). V was clipped by 4 bases and J by 2 bases, with 6 bases between them. The CDR3, as DNA: TGTGCCACCAGCACCCGTGCTGGGGCCAACGTCCTGACTTTC. Amino acids: CATSTRAGANVLTF.

Turning to this clonotype: The junction does not match germline at one end; this may be a read error. The rearrangement joins TRBV5-6 to TRBJ2-7; 9 nucleotides match TRBD1. The CDR3 has 14 amino acids. Germline V gene data show CDR1 as SGHDT and CDR2 as YYEEEE. CDR3 amino acids: CASSFGTGNYGQYF. DNA for the CDR3: TGTGCCAGCAGCTTCGGGACAGGGAACTACGGGCAGTACTTC.

This clonotype was observed a few times. The chain couples TRBV5-1 to TRBJ2-7; D is unresolved. V gave up 3 bases and J gave up 2 bases, with 9 bases separating them. The CDR3 contains 13 residues. CDR1 SGHRS and CDR2 YFSETQ come from the germline V gene. CDR3 sequence reads: CASSSHETYEQYF. In DNA form, the CDR3 reads TGCGCCAGCAGCTCCCATGAAACCTACGAGCAGTACTTC.

This clonotype has a count of ten or more. V usage is TRBV29-1 and J usage is TRBJ2-7; D ambiguous. Trimming took 5 bases from V and 0 from J, leaving 11 bases between them. In germline, CDR1 is SQVTM, CDR2 ANQGSEA. This CDR3 region has 13 residues. Here the CDR3 reads CSVNDPHSYEQYF. In nucleotides, the CDR3 is TGCAGCGTTAACGACCCACACTCCTACGAGCAGTACTTC.

The chain carries TRBV7-2 and TRBJ2-6; the D gene is possibly TRBD1 (6 bases). CDR3 length equals 16 residues. The V end lost 5 bases, the J end lost 2 bases, and 13 bases lay between the germline ends. The V gene's germline CDR1 is SGHTA and CDR2 FQGNSA. This CDR3 is CASSGQGFPGANVLTF. CDR3 nucleotides: TGTGCCAGCAGCGGCCAGGGGTTTCCTGGGGCCAACGTCCTGACTTTC.

Here the CDR3 reads CASSSRTGGFEQYF. CDR3 DNA sequence: TGCGCCAGCAGCTCGAGGACAGGGGGGTTTGAGCAGTACTTC. The rearrangement uses TRBV5-1 and TRBJ2-7; 10 bases align to TRBD1. The CDR3 runs 14 residues. Trimming cost V 3 bases and J 7 bases; bases outside gene matches: 7. CDR1 and CDR2 from the germline V gene are SGHRS and YFSETQ. Combining the CDR3 with reference TRBV5-1 and TRBJ2-7 gives the whole variable domain KAGVTQTPRYLIKTRGQQVTLSCSPISGHRSVSWYQQTPGQGLQFLFEYFSETQRNKGNFPGRFSGRQFSNSRSEMNVSTLELGDSALYLCASSSRTGGFEQYFGPGTRLTVT.

About this clonotype: A much more abundant neighbour one base away suggests this may be a read error. The chain recombines TRBV7-2 with TRBJ1-2, with 7 bases identical to TRBD1. The length of the CDR3 is 13 residues. Germline CDR1 is SGHTA and CDR2 is FQGNSA. With V trimmed by 4 bases and J by 5 bases, 4 bases remained unmatched. CDR3 DNA sequence: TGTGCCAGCAGCTCCCGGGACAGATATGGCTACACCTTC. Amino acids: CASSSRDRYGYTF. Drawing the rest from reference TRBV7-2 and TRBJ1-2, the complete variable domain is GAGVSQSPSNKVTEKGKDVELRCDPISGHTALYWYRQSLGQGLEFLIYFQGNSAPDKSGLPSDRFSAERTGGSVSTLTIQRTQQEDSAVYLCASSSRDRYGYTFGSGTRLTVV.

This clonotype was counted many times. V gene TRBV28 combines with J gene TRBJ1-1; 8 bases agree with TRBD1. This CDR3 has 14 amino acids. J lost 7 bases, V lost 7 bases, and 11 bases had no gene match. Germline CDR1 is MDHEN and CDR2 is SYDVKM. The CDR3 coding sequence is TGTGCCAGCAACGCAGGGGGCCCAATCGGTGAAGCTTTCTTT. Residues: CASNAGGPIGEAFF.

Many counts were recorded for this clonotype. The chain combines TRBV2 with TRBJ2-7, with D possibly TRBD2 on 6 matching bases. CDR1 and CDR2 from the germline V gene are SNHLY and FYNNEI. The V and J ends lost 0 bases and 4 bases respectively, with 10 bases between them. The CDR3 runs 14 residues. CDR3 nucleotides: TGTGCCAGCAGTGAAGCGGTAGGAGGGTACGAGCAGTACTTC. This translates into CASSEAVGGYEQYF.

The chain carries TRBV9 and TRBJ2-2; 7 positions match TRBD1. The germline CDR1 and CDR2 sequences are SGDLS and YYNGEE. CDR3 size: 16 residues. Losses at the gene ends were 2 bases for V and 3 bases for J; bases not matched to a gene: 7. CDR3 protein: CASSVKQQGYTGELFF. CDR3 nucleotide sequence: TGTGCCAGCAGCGTTAAGCAACAGGGGTACACCGGGGAGCTGTTTTTT. Supplemented by reference TRBV9 and TRBJ2-2, the full variable domain reads DSGVTQTPKHLITATGQRVTLRCSPRSGDLSVYWYQQSLDQGLQFLIQYYNGEERAKGNILERFSAQQFPDLHSELNLSSLELGDSALYFCASSVKQQGYTGELFFGEGSRLTVL.